This TCR beta chain derives from a study of shared clonotypes between healthy human individuals. Overall study context: The donor group consisted of two women and a few men, aged 18 to 49. Per donor, CD8 memory used one plate, CD8 naive used two, CD4 memory used three and CD4 naive used three. Study findings and constraints: The small donor group covered limited genetic and exposure diversity. Estimated clonotype richness was generally higher in naive than memory subsets.

The CDR3 runs 15 residues. V was trimmed by 7 bases and J by 2 bases, leaving 21 bases between them. Germline V gene data show CDR1 as SQVTM and CDR2 as ANQGSEA. Profiling relied on immunoSEQ multiplex PCR, and the TCRdb table lists in-frame clones only, not all of them. The sample lists some 2.4 million clones; roughly 93% were seen once. Of note for this clone: No antigen is known for it.

This receptor was taken from a man aged 18-30 years in good health. Some clones in this sample may be carry-over from other donors' samples. What was sequenced was naive CD4+ T cells from PBMCs. Subset reported: CD45RA+ positively selected. The chain joins TRBV29-1 to TRBJ2-7; D may be TRBD1 (7 bases). The CDR3 reads CSAGRRGTDPYEQYF. The CDR3, as DNA: TGCAGCGCCGGACGACGGGGGACAGACCCCTACGAGCAGTACTTC.